The 15 T cell receptor beta chains presented below share a single source sample, sequenced in a study of cytomegalovirus exposure and HLA in healthy donors. PCR used 60 Vbeta primers and 13 Jbeta primers. Libraries were prepared by immunoSEQ multiplex PCR; TCRdb keeps only in-frame clonotypes and omits some of them. This sample has more than 15,000 clones; more than 65% occur once, and the top ten carry more than 3.5%. The specimen was PBMCs. These receptor sequences come from a young man in good health and CMV-seronegative.

The J gene is TRBJ2-7, the V gene TRBV30; D perhaps matches TRBD2 (6 bases). The CDR3 totals 11 residues. The germline CDR1 and CDR2 sequences are GTSNPN and SVGIG (reference sequence). The germline V and J ends were trimmed by 1 base and 6 bases, with 7 bases remaining between them. CDR3: CAWSDGGEQYF. CDR3 nucleotide sequence: TGTGCCTGGAGTGACGGGGGCGAGCAGTACTTC.

The chain is built from TRBV29-1 and TRBJ1-1; 8 nucleotides align to TRBD1. This CDR3 is built from 14 residues. J lost 6 bases, V lost 1 base, and 7 bases had no gene match. Germline CDR1 is SQVTM and CDR2 is ANQGSEA. CDR3 residues: CSVEVGGQGAEAFF. CDR3 nucleotide sequence: TGCAGCGTTGAAGTTGGCGGACAGGGCGCTGAAGCTTTCTTT.

This clone was seen more than once but under ten times. The chain recombines TRBV4-3 with TRBJ2-7; TRBD2 agrees at 8 bases. Germline lookup yields CDR1 LGHNA and CDR2 YSLEER. This CDR3 spans 15 amino acids. V lost 2 bases, J lost 2 bases, and 5 bases stayed unmatched. The DNA for the CDR3 is TGCGCCAGCAGCCAATGGATAGCGGGGACCTACGAGCAGTACTTC. It translates to CASSQWIAGTYEQYF.

This clone was seen only a few times. This chain joins TRBV13 and TRBJ1-4; D not certain. Germline V CDR1 and CDR2: PRHDT, FYEKMQ (reference sequence). The CDR3 spans 13 residues. V lost 1 base to trimming and J lost 8 bases, with 8 bases between them. CDR3 protein: CASSLERAEKLFF. CDR3 coding DNA: TGTGCCAGCAGCTTAGAGCGTGCCGAAAAACTGTTTTTT. The variable domain in full, with the rest retrieved from reference TRBV13 and TRBJ1-4, is AAGVIQSPRHLIKEKRETATLKCYPIPRHDTVYWYQQGPGQDPQFLISFYEKMQSDKGSIPDRFSAQQFSDYHSELNMSSLELGDSALYFCASSLERAEKLFFGSGTQLSVL.

The CDR3: CASSSSTSGVTGELFF. The CDR3 region has the DNA TGTGCCAGCAGCTCCTCGACTAGCGGGGTCACCGGGGAGCTGTTTTTT. V is TRBV4-2 and J is TRBJ2-2, with 11 nucleotides matching TRBD2. Trimming cost V 5 bases and J 4 bases; bases outside gene matches: 6. The germline V gene encodes CDR1 LGHNA and CDR2 YNFKEQ. CDR3 length: 16 residues.

This chain connects TRBV7-9 to TRBJ2-7; D is undetermined. This CDR3 is built from 13 residues. Per germline, CDR1 SEHNR and CDR2 FQNEAQ (reference sequence). The V end lost 4 bases, the J end lost 1 base, and 8 bases lay between the germline ends. The CDR3 spells CASSSLLSYEQYF. Written as DNA, the CDR3 is TGTGCCAGCAGCTCCCTTCTTTCCTACGAGCAGTACTTC.

The chain employs TRBV6-5 and TRBJ2-5; 8 bases match TRBD1. Trimming took 5 bases from V and 6 from J; bases not matched to a gene: 8. Germline V gene sequence: CDR1 MNHEY, CDR2 SVGAGI. The CDR3 runs 14 residues. The CDR3 DNA is TGTGCCAGCAGTCCGGACAGGGCGCGACAGACCCAGTACTTC. It encodes CASSPDRARQTQYF.

The chain combines TRBV6-5 with TRBJ1-1; D is perhaps TRBD1 (5 bases). V lost 0 bases and J lost 1, with 9 bases in between. This CDR3 is 15 amino acids long. CDR1 and CDR2 from the germline V gene are MNHEY and SVGAGI. DNA for the CDR3: TGTGCCAGCAGTTACTCGGGGGGAGGGAACACTGAAGCTTTCTTT. Its translation is CASSYSGGGNTEAFF.

The chain uses TRBV6-1 and TRBJ1-1; tentative D call: TRBD1 (5 bases). The germline V gene has CDR1 MNHNS and CDR2 SASEGT. The V end lost 6 bases, the J end lost 1 base, and 9 bases lay between the germline ends. This CDR3 has 13 amino acids. The CDR3 coding sequence is TGTGCCAGCAGGGTGGGGCAGAACACTGAAGCTTTCTTT. This encodes CASRVGQNTEAFF.

This sequence joins TRBV5-1 and TRBJ1-2, with 9 bases fitting TRBD1. This CDR3 spans 15 amino acids. V lost 1 base, J lost 5 bases, and 6 bases stayed unmatched. In germline, CDR1 is SGHRS, CDR2 YFSETQ. This CDR3 reads CASSLRGQGIYGYTF. The CDR3 bases are TGCGCCAGCAGCTTGAGGGGACAGGGAATTTATGGCTACACCTTC.

The rearrangement uses TRBV5-8 and TRBJ1-1, with D perhaps TRBD1 (5 bases). In germline, CDR1 is SGHTS, CDR2 YDEGEE. Trimming left V 2 bases short and J 1 base short, with 6 bases between. The CDR3 length is 13 residues. The CDR3 sequence is CASSFDRNTEAFF. CDR3 nucleotide sequence: TGTGCCAGCAGCTTCGACAGGAACACTGAAGCTTTCTTT. The full variable domain, rest sourced from reference TRBV5-8 and TRBJ1-1, is EAGVTQSPTHLIKTRGQQATLRCSPISGHTSVYWYQQALGLGLQFLLWYDEGEERNRGNFPPRFSGRQFPNYSSELNVNALELEDSALYLCASSFDRNTEAFFGQGTRLTVV.

A few counts support this clone. CDR3 DNA sequence: TGTGCCAGCAGTGCCCGCGGGTCTGACGGGGATCAGCCCCAGCATTTT. It encodes CASSARGSDGDQPQHF. The chain carries TRBV6-1 and TRBJ1-5; D is unclear. There are 16 residues in the CDR3. Per germline, CDR1 MNHNS and CDR2 SASEGT. V lost 4 bases to trimming and J lost 5 bases, with 18 bases between them.

This chain uses TRBV5-1 with TRBJ2-5; TRBD1 aligns across 8 bases. The CDR3 sequence is 15 residues long. Trimming took 2 bases from V and 5 from J; bases not matched to a gene: 8. Germline V lookup: CDR1 SGHRS, CDR2 YFSETQ. The CDR3 DNA is TGCGCCAGCAGCTTATCGACAGGGGTTGGCGAGACCCAGTACTTC. As protein: CASSLSTGVGETQYF.

This rearrangement joins TRBV4-2 to TRBJ1-2, with unresolved D. This CDR3 has 13 amino acids. V dropped 0 bases and J dropped 3 bases, with 5 bases sitting between them. Germline V gene data show CDR1 as LGHNA and CDR2 as YNFKEQ. Written as DNA, the CDR3 is TGTGCCAGCAGCCAAGACTCCGACTATGGCTACACCTTC. Translating gives CASSQDSDYGYTF.

The chain employs TRBV2 and TRBJ1-1; 10 bases align to TRBD1. The CDR3 totals 13 residues. Germline CDR1 is SNHLY and CDR2 is FYNNEI. V gave up 4 bases and J gave up 6 bases; unmatched junction bases: 2. This CDR3 reads CASSGGTGAEAFF. CDR3 bases: TGTGCCAGCAGTGGTGGGACAGGGGCTGAAGCTTTCTTT.